The table lists the clone carrying this TCR beta chain with a few counts. Its antigen is as yet unknown. These data come from a study of vaccination and CD4 T cells after COVID-19. As to treatment: roughly nine-day PBMC culture with coronavirus spike peptide pools or control peptides (ViraFEST assay). Negative selection recovered the CD4+ T cells once they had spent about eleven days in culture. The CDR3 sequence is 13 residues long. Germline CDR1 is MNHEY and CDR2 is SMNVEV (reference sequence). Trimming pared 4 bases from V and 8 bases from J, leaving 14 bases between. Scientists ran DNA taken from cultured CD4+ T cells through the Oncomine TCR Beta short-read assay for sequencing. MiXCR, run by TCRdb on the PCR reads, gives a single entry per CDR3 protein. Of around 10,000 distinct CDR3 sequences listed, 32% are singletons.

Specimen: CD4+ T cells from blood, cultured in vitro, collected after SARS-CoV-2 vaccination. The sequence was collected from a human donor who had recovered from COVID-19. The genes are TRBV27 and TRBJ1-1, with D possibly matching TRBD1 (5 bases). CDR3 nucleotides: TGTGCCAGCAGTTACACCAGGGAGACAGAAGCTTTCTTT. It specifies CASSYTRETEAFF.